This T cell receptor (beta chain) was recovered during a study of blood T cell repertoires in COVID-19. On the study more broadly: The samples span acute and convalescent COVID-19 from the United States, Italy and Spain. From T cells, B-cell-depleted T cells, or PBMCs came the material, which was cDNA or gDNA.

Authors' processing steps: Amplified reference gene primers provided the basis for estimating nucleated cell counts. This table comes from immunoSEQ multiplex PCR, and its TCRdb copy is limited to in-frame clones, with some not included. D and trimming were read from the DNA, whereas the V and J calls and clone size are those reported in that table. The profile shows approximately 90,000 clones, more than 75% of them singletons. Per the germline V gene, CDR1 is SGHVS and CDR2 is FQNEAQ. Trimming at V came to 5 bases and at J to 5 bases, leaving 4 bases not matched to a gene. This CDR3 is 13 amino acids long.

The chain carries TRBV7-8 and TRBJ1-1; TRBD1 matches 8 bases. The TCR comes from a human donor in a cohort sampled during active COVID-19. The sequencing sample was made of peripheral blood. CDR3 sequence (DNA): TGTGCCAGCAGCACGGACAGGGAAACTGAAGCTTTCTTT. Amino acid sequence: CASSTDRETEAFF.